This T cell receptor (beta chain) was captured by sequencing in a study of blood T cell repertoires in COVID-19 (dated by TCRdb to the early 2020s). Study-level background: Samples covering the acute and convalescent phases of COVID-19 were provided by collaborators in the United States, Italy and Spain. The samples were drawn from the first 160 participants of the ongoing ImmuneRACE study and from 1,254 subjects provided by 6 global collaborators. Where available, HLA class I and class II types were taken from metadata supplied by the sample provider and were not determined by assay-based typing. The prospective study material was composed of cDNA or gDNA derived from T cells, B-cell-depleted T cells, or PBMCs. Deeply sampled blood TCRbeta repertoires from subjects exposed to, actively infected with, or recovered from COVID-19 were included in the dataset. A de-identified subject ID, COVID-19 status, age in years and sex were almost always included in the sample metadata. The repertoires were released in a freely available public database intended as a resource for research on the immune response to SARS-CoV-2. What the research found in general, with its limitations: The amount of clinical and demographic metadata varied by source and participant and was provided uncurated.

Its CDR3 holds 14 amino acids, cysteine through phenylalanine. This entry keeps only the CDR3 DNA: 42 bases, framed from base 1. Looking up the germline V gene (reference sequence) yields CDR1 SEHNR and CDR2 FQNEAQ. V is cut back by 3 bases and J by 5 bases, with 4 bases in the junction unmatched. TCRbeta CDR3 regions were amplified from genomic DNA by means of the immunoSEQ Assay, a bias-controlled multiplex PCR. The study's own analysis went as follows. Nucleated cell counts per sample were estimated from amplification of reference gene primers within the assay. Sequence reads were collapsed and filtered to measure the absolute abundance of every unique TCRbeta CDR3 rearrangement. For each sample, productive Simpson clonality was calculated as the square root of Simpson's diversity index across productive rearrangements. TCRdb took this table from immuneACCESS and kept in-frame rearrangements with V and J called. Such tables lack part of the clones; where checked against another copy, unresolved V genes explain under half of the gap, and the rest is unexplained. Clonal size and the V and J genes are those of that table, whereas D and trimming came from the DNA. Counted in this sample were more than 85,000 clones; over 75% of them appeared once. The biggest ten clones account for 9.5% to 15% of the sample.

This clone was seen once. The clone's antigen remains unknown. Base qualities are missing; no much larger clone stands one base away. The collaborating institutions used their own protocols to collect whole blood in K2EDTA tubes. For TCRbeta analysis, collaborators shipped samples in one of three forms: frozen whole blood, isolated PBMCs, or DNA extracted from either of those sample types. The TCR sequence derives from a human donor in a cohort sampled during active COVID-19. This chain joins TRBV7-9 to TRBJ1-1, with 9 bases in between that match TRBD1. Sequenced: peripheral blood. The bases read TGTGCCAGCAGCTTCCTACAGGGGGCTACTGAAGCTTTCTTT. This yields the protein CASSFLQGATEAFF.